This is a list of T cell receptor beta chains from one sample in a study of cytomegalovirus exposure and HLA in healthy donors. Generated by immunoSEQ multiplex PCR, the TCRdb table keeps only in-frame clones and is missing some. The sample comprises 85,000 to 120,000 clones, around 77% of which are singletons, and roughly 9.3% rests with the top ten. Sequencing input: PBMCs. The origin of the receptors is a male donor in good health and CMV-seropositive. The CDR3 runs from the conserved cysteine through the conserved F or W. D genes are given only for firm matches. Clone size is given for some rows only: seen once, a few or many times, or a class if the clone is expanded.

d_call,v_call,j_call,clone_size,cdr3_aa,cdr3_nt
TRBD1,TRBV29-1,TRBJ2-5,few,CSVRQGARKETQYF,TGCAGCGTGAGACAGGGGGCGCGTAAAGAGACCCAGTACTTC
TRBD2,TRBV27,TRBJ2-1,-,CASNPRLAGGNEQFF,TGTGCCAGCAATCCCAGACTAGCGGGAGGTAATGAGCAGTTCTTC
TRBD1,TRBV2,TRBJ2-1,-,CASSPGTGTREQFF,TGTGCCAGCAGCCCCGGGACAGGGACGCGAGAGCAGTTCTTC
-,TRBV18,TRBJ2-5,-,CASSAEVSQGETQYF,TGTGCCAGCTCGGCCGAGGTATCCCAAGGAGAGACCCAGTACTTC
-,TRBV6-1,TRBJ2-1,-,CASTPMSSYNEQFF,TGTGCCAGCACCCCGATGAGCTCCTACAATGAGCAGTTCTTC
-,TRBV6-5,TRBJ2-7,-,CASSYSVAGFYEQYF,TGTGCCAGCAGTTACTCGGTGGCAGGATTCTACGAGCAGTACTTC
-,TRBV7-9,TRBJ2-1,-,CASSFEAPQDEQFF,TGTGCCAGCAGCTTCGAAGCTCCCCAGGATGAGCAGTTCTTC
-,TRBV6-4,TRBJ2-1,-,CASSQEGGSYNEQFF,TGTGCCAGCAGTCAGGAGGGGGGGTCCTACAATGAGCAGTTCTTC
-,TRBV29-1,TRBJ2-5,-,CSVGPLTGETQYF,TGCAGCGTTGGACCCCTAACGGGGGAGACCCAGTACTTC
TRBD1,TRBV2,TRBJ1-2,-,CASSGTGFGYTF,TGTGCCAGCAGTGGGACAGGGTTTGGCTACACCTTC
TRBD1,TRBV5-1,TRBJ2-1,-,CASGVGQGAYNEQFF,TGCGCCAGCGGAGTAGGACAGGGGGCGTACAATGAGCAGTTCTTC
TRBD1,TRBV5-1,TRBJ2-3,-,CASSFRDRHTDTQYF,TGCGCCAGCAGCTTCCGGGACAGACACACAGATACGCAGTATTTT
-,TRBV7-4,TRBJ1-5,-,CASSFCGRNCQPQHF,TGTGCCAGCAGCTTCTGTGGCAGGAATTGTCAGCCCCAGCATTTT
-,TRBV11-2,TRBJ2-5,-,CASSFVGKGETQYF,TGTGCCAGCAGCTTCGTCGGGAAGGGAGAGACCCAGTACTTC
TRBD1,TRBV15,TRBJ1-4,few,CATSSSFGQDFEKLFF,TGTGCCACCAGCAGTTCTTTTGGACAGGACTTTGAAAAACTGTTTTTT
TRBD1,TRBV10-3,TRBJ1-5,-,CAISESTGGFGPQHF,TGTGCCATCAGTGAGTCTACAGGGGGCTTCGGGCCCCAGCATTTT
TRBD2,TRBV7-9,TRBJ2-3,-,CASSRRRASGPRDTQYF,TGTGCCAGCTCACGAAGGAGGGCTAGCGGGCCTCGGGATACGCAGTATTTT
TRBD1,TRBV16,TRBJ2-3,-,CASRRQDRGKTDTQYF,TGTGCCAGCAGACGTCAGGACAGGGGGAAGACAGATACGCAGTATTTT